The rows below give T cell receptor beta chains drawn from one sample of a study of OX40 agonist ivuxolimab in advanced cancers. Here immunoSEQ multiplex PCR was the method, and the copy in TCRdb shows in-frame clones only, minus some. The repertoire has about 70,000 clones, approximately 89% of them found once; the top ten carry 1% to 1.2%. The sequencing here drew on CD4+ or CD8+ T cells sorted from blood, taken in a trial of the OX40 agonist ivuxolimab. Receptors were obtained from an adult with an advanced solid tumor such as melanoma, head and neck, liver or kidney cancer. The conserved cysteine and the conserved F or W are not part of the CDR3 here. A D gene is named only where the DNA matches it firmly.

V gene	D gene	J gene	CDR3 protein
TRBV5-1	NA	TRBJ2-1	ASSQGRYNEQF
TRBV30	TRBD2	TRBJ2-5	AWSPTSGGRPGLPQY
TRBV7-9	NA	TRBJ2-7	ASSPTAVAYEQY
TRBV5-6	NA	TRBJ1-1	ASSFGARHEAF
TRBV6-1	NA	TRBJ1-3	ASSEAFTGNTIY
TRBV30	TRBD2	TRBJ2-1	AWRGTSNHEQF
TRBV7-6	NA	TRBJ1-2	ASSLVAQGVYGYT
TRBV6-1	NA	TRBJ1-2	ASSEVSGRGYT
TRBV19	TRBD2	TRBJ2-7	ASSGLAGGPRNEQY
TRBV12-5	NA	TRBJ2-5	ASLGGPGMRETQY
TRBV7-8	NA	TRBJ1-2	ASSPTRTANYGYT
TRBV29-1	NA	TRBJ1-1	SVNSWENTEAF
TRBV4-1	NA	TRBJ2-1	ASSQDWGSRGRGYNEQF
TRBV13	TRBD1	TRBJ2-2	ASSAQGVTGELF
TRBV5-6	NA	TRBJ1-2	ASSLAGHLNYGYT
TRBV27	NA	TRBJ2-7	ASSYNTGYEQY
TRBV30	NA	TRBJ1-1	AWSGGSGRAGTEAF
TRBV18	NA	TRBJ2-5	ASSPGAKPQETQY
TRBV5-6	NA	TRBJ1-3	ASSLSTGSGNTIY
TRBV2	NA	TRBJ1-5	ASGQAKNQPQH